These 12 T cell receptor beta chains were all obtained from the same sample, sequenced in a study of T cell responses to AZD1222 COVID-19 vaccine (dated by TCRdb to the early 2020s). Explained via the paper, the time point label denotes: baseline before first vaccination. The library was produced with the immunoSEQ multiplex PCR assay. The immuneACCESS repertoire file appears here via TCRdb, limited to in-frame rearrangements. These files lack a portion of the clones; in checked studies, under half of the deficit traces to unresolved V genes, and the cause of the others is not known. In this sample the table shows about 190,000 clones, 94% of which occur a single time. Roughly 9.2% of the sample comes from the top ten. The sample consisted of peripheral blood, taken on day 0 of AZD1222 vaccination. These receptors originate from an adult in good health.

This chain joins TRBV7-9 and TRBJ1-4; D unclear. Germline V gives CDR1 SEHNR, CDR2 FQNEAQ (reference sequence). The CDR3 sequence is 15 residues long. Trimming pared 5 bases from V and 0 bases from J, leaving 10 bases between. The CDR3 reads CASSPDGPTNEKLFF. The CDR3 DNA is TGTGCCAGCAGCCCGGACGGGCCAACTAATGAAAAACTGTTTTTT.

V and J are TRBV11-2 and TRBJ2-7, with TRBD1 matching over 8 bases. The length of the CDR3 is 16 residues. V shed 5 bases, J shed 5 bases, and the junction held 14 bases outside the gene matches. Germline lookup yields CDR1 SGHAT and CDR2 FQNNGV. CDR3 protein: CASSLRTGQGSHEQYF. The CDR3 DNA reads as TGTGCCAGCAGCCTCCGGACAGGGCAGGGGAGCCACGAGCAGTACTTC.

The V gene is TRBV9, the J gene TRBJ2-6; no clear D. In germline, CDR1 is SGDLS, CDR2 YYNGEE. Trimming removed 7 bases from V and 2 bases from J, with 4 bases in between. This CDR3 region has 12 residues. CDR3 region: CASATGANVLTF. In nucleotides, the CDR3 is TGTGCCAGCGCGACTGGGGCCAACGTCCTGACTTTC.

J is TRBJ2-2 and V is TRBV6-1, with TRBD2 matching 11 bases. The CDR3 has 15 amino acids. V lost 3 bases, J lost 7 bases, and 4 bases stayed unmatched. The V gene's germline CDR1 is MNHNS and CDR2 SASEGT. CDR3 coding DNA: TGTGCCAGCAGTGAGACTAGCGGGGCGGGCGGGGAGCTGTTTTTT. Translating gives CASSETSGAGGELFF.

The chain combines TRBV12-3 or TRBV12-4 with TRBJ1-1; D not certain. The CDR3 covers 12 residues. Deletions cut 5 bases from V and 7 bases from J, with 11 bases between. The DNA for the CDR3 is TGTGCCAGCAGTCCCGGATTGGTTGAAGCTTTCTTT. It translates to CASSPGLVEAFF.

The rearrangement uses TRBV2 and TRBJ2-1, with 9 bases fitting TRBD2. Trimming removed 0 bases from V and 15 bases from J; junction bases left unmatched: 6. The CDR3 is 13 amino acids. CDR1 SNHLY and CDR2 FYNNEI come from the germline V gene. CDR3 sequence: CASSEASSGTSFF. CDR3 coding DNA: TGTGCCAGCAGTGAAGCGTCTAGCGGGACGTCGTTCTTC.

CDR3 in DNA: TGCAGTGCGAGTAAGACTAGTCCCACAGATACGCAGTATTTT. This translates into CSASKTSPTDTQYF. The rearrangement uses TRBV20-1 and TRBJ2-3; maybe TRBD2 (6 bases). V shed 6 bases and J shed 2 bases, with 15 bases lying between them. The CDR3 sequence is 14 residues long. The germline V gene encodes CDR1 DFQATT and CDR2 SNEGSKA (reference sequence).

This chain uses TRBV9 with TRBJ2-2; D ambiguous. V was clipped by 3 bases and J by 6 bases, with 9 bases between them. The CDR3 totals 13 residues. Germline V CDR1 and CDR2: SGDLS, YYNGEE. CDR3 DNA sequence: TGTGCCAGCAGCGCCCCCGGTTCCGGGGAGCTGTTTTTT. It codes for CASSAPGSGELFF.

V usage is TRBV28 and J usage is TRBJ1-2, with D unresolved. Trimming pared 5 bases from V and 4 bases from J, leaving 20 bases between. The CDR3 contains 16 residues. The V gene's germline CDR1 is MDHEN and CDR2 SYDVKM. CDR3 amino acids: CASSPQSDRGSYGYTF. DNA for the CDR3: TGTGCCAGCAGTCCCCAATCGGACCGAGGGAGCTATGGCTACACCTTC.

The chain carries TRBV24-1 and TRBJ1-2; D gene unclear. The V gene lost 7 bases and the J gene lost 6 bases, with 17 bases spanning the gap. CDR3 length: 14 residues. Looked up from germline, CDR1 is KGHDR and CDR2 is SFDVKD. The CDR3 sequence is CATSRGGLTDGYTF. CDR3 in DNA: TGTGCCACCAGCCGTGGCGGACTAACCGATGGCTACACCTTC.

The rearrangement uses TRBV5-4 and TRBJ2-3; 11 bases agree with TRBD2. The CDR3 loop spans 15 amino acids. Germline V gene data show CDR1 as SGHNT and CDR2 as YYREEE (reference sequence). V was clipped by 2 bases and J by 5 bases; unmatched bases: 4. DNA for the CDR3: TGTGCCAGCAGCTTAACTACTAGCGGGAGAGATACGCAGTATTTT. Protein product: CASSLTTSGRDTQYF.

The CDR3 DNA is TGTGCCAGCAGCTTACTCCGCGGGATCAGCTACGAGCAGTACTTC. It codes for CASSLLRGISYEQYF. V usage is TRBV11-1 and J usage is TRBJ2-7; TRBD2 is a possible D gene (6 bases). V lost 2 bases and J lost 3, with 14 bases in between. Per germline, CDR1 SGHAT and CDR2 FQDESV (reference sequence). The CDR3 spans 15 residues.